This entry describes one TCR beta chain. What it binds is not known. The sample is drawn from a study of cytomegalovirus exposure and HLA in healthy donors. Study results and limitations: Cytomegalovirus-associated TCR beta chains were listed, numbering roughly 150. Later genetic work tied a missense DCLRE1C variant to beta-chain V and J trimming. A later analysis showed TCR association rates differing by HLA locus, peaking at DRB1 and lowest at HLA-C.

Germline V gene sequence: CDR1 GTSNPN, CDR2 SVGIG (reference sequence). V lost 0 bases to trimming and J lost 2 bases, with 17 bases between them. CDR3 length: 17 residues. It was with 60 Vbeta and 13 Jbeta primers that the PCR ran. In the original workflow: Unique TCR beta chains totaled some 81 million in a later count, with some 10 million of them shared. Produced via immunoSEQ multiplex PCR; TCRdb's table is partial and in-frame only. That table supplies the V and J calls and clone size; D and trimming were determined from the DNA. The repertoire consists of roughly 140,000 clones, with 82% occurring once and the leading ten covering about 6.1%.

The rearrangement joins TRBV30 to TRBJ1-3, with a tentative D call TRBD1 (6 bases). This receptor was identified in a woman aged 45 to 65 in good health and CMV-seropositive. The sequencing sample was made of PBMCs. The DNA of the CDR3 is TGTGCCTGGAGTGTACCCGCAGGGGTAGTGGCTGGAAACACCATATATTTT. Translating gives CAWSVPAGVVAGNTIYF.